The 20 T cell receptor beta chains presented below share a single source sample, sequenced in a study of regulatory T cells in long-lasting Graves disease. Investigators prepared the TCR beta libraries by applying iRepertoire HTBI primers and Arm-PCR of CDR3 regions. TCRdb ran MiXCR on the multiplex PCR reads and lists one entry per CDR3 protein. Here the sample spans a few hundred thousand distinct CDR3 sequences, approximately 13% being singletons. Time point indicated: newly diagnosed GD, antithyroid drugs for less than 3 months. PBMCs provided the RNA from which the TCR library was made. These data also formed part of another study, on T cells in Graves' hyperthyroidism and ophthalmopathy.

Sample: peripheral blood mononuclear cells (PBMCs), taken at new diagnosis, from a patient treated with antithyroid drugs. These receptors all come from a man aged 25-40 years with Graves disease.

This clonotype was counted many times. The chain links TRBV10-3 to TRBJ2-1; TRBD1 matches at 9 bases. Germline V CDR1 and CDR2: ENHRY, SYGVKD. The CDR3 spans 15 residues. The trim removed 3 bases at V and 7 bases at J, leaving 7 bases unmatched. In DNA, the CDR3 is TGTGCCATCAGTGATTACGGGACAGGGAAGAATGAGCAGTTCTTC. Translated, it gives CAISDYGTGKNEQFF.

The J gene is TRBJ2-4, the V gene TRBV13, with 8 bases that match TRBD1. The CDR3 runs to 14 residues. The J segment lost 7 bases and the V segment lost 5 bases, leaving 7 bases of the junction unmatched. CDR1 is PRHDT and CDR2 is FYEKMQ in the germline V gene (reference sequence). The CDR3 DNA reads TGTGCCAGCAGCCTCAGGACAGGGTTGAACATTCAGTACTTC. This sequence encodes CASSLRTGLNIQYF.

This clonotype has a count of ten or more. CDR3 amino acids: CASSPHSRRRLNSPLHF. The CDR3 DNA follows: TGTGCCAGCAGCCCGCACTCGAGGAGGCGACTCAATTCACCCCTCCACTTT. This chain connects TRBV27 to TRBJ1-6, with D unresolved. CDR1 is MNHEY and CDR2 is SMNVEV in the germline V gene (reference sequence). V shed 6 bases and J shed 7 bases, with 22 bases lying between them. The CDR3 contains 17 residues.

The sample holds one count of this clonotype. Its ends do not fully match the called genes, so a read error is possible. The V gene is TRBV7-9, the J gene TRBJ2-1, with 9 bases identical to TRBD2. The CDR3 sequence is 14 residues long. Germline CDR1 reads SEHNR; CDR2 reads FQNEAQ (reference sequence). The CDR3 loop is CASSLGGTSPEQSF. The CDR3 DNA follows: TGTGCCAGCAGCTTAGGCGGGACTAGCCCTGAGCAGTCCTTC.

This clonotype was recorded a few times. CDR3 region: CASSRRGAGTSYEQYF. The DNA for the CDR3 is TGTGCCAGCAGCCGCCGAGGGGCAGGGACTTCCTACGAGCAGTACTTC. The rearrangement links TRBV2 to TRBJ2-7, with D perhaps TRBD2 (6 bases). Between the trimmed V and J ends, which lost 6 bases and 1 base, there was a span of 19 bases. Germline CDR1 is SNHLY and CDR2 is FYNNEI. The CDR3 length is 16 residues.

This clonotype was observed many times. The rearrangement uses TRBV29-1 and TRBJ2-1; D remains ambiguous. This CDR3 region has 14 residues. The ends were cut back, 0 bases at V and 7 bases at J, with 13 bases in the middle. Per the germline V gene, CDR1 is SQVTM and CDR2 is ANQGSEA. This CDR3 is CSVEDRSFGNEQFF. The CDR3 nucleotides read TGCAGCGTTGAAGATCGGAGTTTCGGAAATGAGCAGTTCTTC.

This rearrangement joins TRBV15 to TRBJ2-5, with D uncertain. Germline V gene data show CDR1 as LNHNV and CDR2 as YYDKDF (reference sequence). This CDR3 spans 12 amino acids. Trimming shortened V by 3 bases and J by 7 bases, and 9 bases separated the two germline ends. The CDR3 DNA follows: TGTGCCACCAGCAGGCTAGGATGGACCCAGTACTTC. Its translation is CATSRLGWTQYF.

V gene TRBV27 combines with J gene TRBJ2-2, with 8 bases that match TRBD2. V was clipped by 7 bases and J by 3 bases; unmatched bases: 13. This CDR3 is built from 17 residues. CDR1 MNHEY and CDR2 SMNVEV come from the germline V gene (reference sequence). CDR3 protein: CASTSPFGAGDTGELFF. The CDR3 DNA follows: TGTGCCAGCACCTCCCCCTTTGGAGCGGGAGACACCGGGGAGCTGTTTTTT.

This clonotype turned up a few times. V usage is TRBV27 and J usage is TRBJ2-7; unclear D gene. Looked up from germline, CDR1 is MNHEY and CDR2 is SMNVEV (reference sequence). V was shortened by 0 bases and J by 0 bases, with 6 bases between the two germline ends. There are 14 residues in the CDR3. This CDR3 is CASSLSLGSYEQYF. The CDR3, as DNA: TGTGCCAGCAGTTTATCCCTGGGCTCCTACGAGCAGTACTTC.

This clonotype was recorded many times. V usage is TRBV7-9 and J usage is TRBJ2-7, with TRBD1 identical over 10 bases. The CDR3 consists of 15 residues. The J segment lost 3 bases and the V segment lost 5 bases, leaving 7 bases of the junction unmatched. CDR1 is SEHNR and CDR2 is FQNEAQ in the germline V gene (reference sequence). The CDR3 loop reads CASSPFRDRGYEQYF. CDR3 nucleotide sequence: TGTGCCAGCAGCCCATTTCGGGACAGGGGCTACGAGCAGTACTTC.

This chain joins TRBV5-1 and TRBJ2-2; no reliable D call. Germline V gene sequence: CDR1 SGHRS, CDR2 YFSETQ. The CDR3 runs to 12 residues. Trimming pared 4 bases from V and 5 bases from J, leaving 6 bases between. The CDR3, as DNA: TGCGCCAGCAGCCAATTGACCGGGGAGCTGTTTTTT. Protein product: CASSQLTGELFF.

At least ten counts were recorded for this clonotype. This chain uses TRBV29-1 with TRBJ2-1; D unresolved. Trimming took 7 bases from V and 7 from J, leaving 14 bases between them. Germline CDR1 SQVTM, CDR2 ANQGSEA. This CDR3 spans 12 amino acids. The CDR3 DNA reads TGCAGCGGGGTGAAATTGGCAAATGAGCAGTTCTTC. Its protein is CSGVKLANEQFF.

This clonotype was detected many times. V and J are TRBV6-5 and TRBJ1-5; 8 bases are a match to TRBD1. CDR3 size: 18 residues. In germline, CDR1 is MNHEY, CDR2 SVGAGI. Trimming cost V 0 bases and J 9 bases; bases outside gene matches: 16. This CDR3 reads CASSYSAGGLKGIRPQHF. As DNA, the CDR3 is TGTGCCAGCAGTTACTCGGCAGGGGGCCTAAAGGGGATCAGGCCCCAGCATTTT.

This clonotype was observed many times. The V gene is TRBV20-1, the J gene TRBJ1-1; weak D call: TRBD1 (6 bases). The V end was cut by 2 bases, the J end by 4 bases, with 8 bases between. The length of the CDR3 is 12 residues. The germline V gene has CDR1 DFQATT and CDR2 SNEGSKA (reference sequence). In nucleotides, the CDR3 is TGCAGTGCTAGACAGGGGTTCACTGAAGCTTTCTTT. Protein: CSARQGFTEAFF.

In this sample, this clonotype turned up many times. The chain uses TRBV2 and TRBJ2-2, with a weak D call TRBD1 (6 bases). The length of the CDR3 is 14 residues. Looked up from germline, CDR1 is SNHLY and CDR2 is FYNNEI. Trimming pared 7 bases from V and 0 bases from J, leaving 9 bases between. The CDR3 sequence: CASNRDPNTGELFF. Written as DNA, the CDR3 is TGTGCCAGCAACAGGGATCCGAACACCGGGGAGCTGTTTTTT.

This clonotype was seen more than once but under ten times. V usage is TRBV20-1 and J usage is TRBJ2-7, with D perhaps matching TRBD1 (5 bases). The CDR3 runs 12 residues. V shed 3 bases and J shed 4 bases, with 10 bases lying between them. Germline V gene lookup returns CDR1 DFQATT and CDR2 SNEGSKA (reference sequence). The CDR3 loop is CSARLTAYEQYF. CDR3 bases: TGCAGTGCTAGGCTGACAGCTTACGAGCAGTACTTC.

This clonotype was detected ten times or more. This chain joins TRBV11-2 and TRBJ2-7; D may be TRBD2 (6 bases). Trimming took off 2 bases at V and 4 bases at J, with 12 bases between the two ends. The CDR3 is 14 amino acids. Germline V gives CDR1 SGHAT, CDR2 FQNNGV. DNA for the CDR3: TGTGCCAGCAGCTTAATCAGCGGGCCATACGAGCAGTACTTC. This gives the protein CASSLISGPYEQYF.

There are many counts of this clonotype. The V and J genes are TRBV7-2 and TRBJ2-3, with a tentative D call TRBD2 (6 bases). V lost 4 bases, J lost 7 bases, and 12 bases lay in between. This CDR3 has 13 residues. Germline V gives CDR1 SGHTA, CDR2 FQGNSA. The CDR3 region has the DNA TGTGCCAGCAGCTCCCCGGGGGTGAATACGCAGTATTTT. Translation: CASSSPGVNTQYF.

V gene TRBV6-2 or TRBV6-3 combines with J gene TRBJ2-3, with D perhaps matching TRBD1 (5 bases). This CDR3 spans 14 amino acids. V was clipped by 5 bases and J by 6 bases, with 15 bases between them. Germline V gene lookup returns CDR1 MNHEY and CDR2 SVGEGT. CDR3 loop: CASSVKGNRDTQYF. The CDR3 coding sequence is TGTGCCAGCAGTGTTAAGGGGAACAGGGATACGCAGTATTTT.

There are many counts of this clonotype. V gene TRBV5-4 combines with J gene TRBJ2-5; D is unresolved. Trimming took 2 bases from V and 5 from J, leaving 10 bases between them. Germline V gene lookup returns CDR1 SGHNT and CDR2 YYREEE (reference sequence). The CDR3 length is 13 residues. The CDR3 here is CASSLEVRETQYF. CDR3 nucleotides: TGTGCCAGCAGCTTAGAGGTCCGGGAGACCCAGTACTTC.